A single sample is the source of the 12 T cell receptor beta chains below, sequenced in a study of blood T cell repertoires in COVID-19. Assay used: immunoSEQ multiplex PCR; TCRdb lists only in-frame clones, some missing. The sample yields roughly 180,000 clones, around 85% seen once. Sequenced input: PBMCs or T cells enriched from blood (not recorded which). All receptors come from a man in his forties or fifties who had recovered from COVID-19.

The chain has TRBV5-1 and TRBJ2-6; TRBD1 matches 8 bases. The junction had 11 bases not matched to a gene; V was cut back by 0 bases and J by 0 bases. The germline gives CDR1 SGHRS, CDR2 YFSETQ. This CDR3 is 20 amino acids long. The CDR3 is CASSLGVGVDRVSGANVLTF. CDR3 DNA sequence: TGCGCCAGCAGCTTGGGTGTAGGAGTGGACAGGGTCTCTGGGGCCAACGTCCTGACTTTC. Full variable domain (missing parts from reference TRBV5-1 and TRBJ2-6): KAGVTQTPRYLIKTRGQQVTLSCSPISGHRSVSWYQQTPGQGLQFLFEYFSETQRNKGNFPGRFSGRQFSNSRSEMNVSTLELGDSALYLCASSLGVGVDRVSGANVLTFGAGSRLTVL.

V and J are TRBV7-3 and TRBJ2-7; 7 bases are shared with TRBD1. Germline V lookup: CDR1 SGHTA, CDR2 FQGTGA. The CDR3 consists of 13 residues. With V trimmed by 2 bases and J by 7 bases, 5 bases remained unmatched. The CDR3 bases are TGTGCCAGCAGCTTAGAGGGGGCAGGGGAGCAGTACTTC. Protein product: CASSLEGAGEQYF.

The genes are TRBV7-9 and TRBJ1-4; 8 bases agree with TRBD1. This CDR3 has 14 amino acids. CDR1 and CDR2 from the germline V gene are SEHNR and FQNEAQ (reference sequence). The V and J ends lost 6 bases and 7 bases, in that order; junction bases with no gene match: 7. In nucleotides, the CDR3 is TGTGCCAGCAGTTTTCAGGGGGCGAGTGAAAAACTGTTTTTT. Translation: CASSFQGASEKLFF. The full variable domain, rest sourced from reference TRBV7-9 and TRBJ1-4, is DTGVSQNPRHKITKRGQNVTFRCDPISEHNRLYWYRQTLGQGPEFLTYFQNEAQLEKSRLLSDRFSAERPKGSFSTLEIQRTEQGDSAMYLCASSFQGASEKLFFGSGTQLSVL.

The chain employs TRBV20-1 and TRBJ1-4; D is ambiguous. The CDR3 has 15 residues. Between the trimmed V and J ends, which lost 3 bases and 8 bases, there was a span of 19 bases. Germline V gene lookup returns CDR1 DFQATT and CDR2 SNEGSKA (reference sequence). The CDR3 reads CSASIIPAGGEKLFF. For the CDR3, the DNA is TGCAGTGCTAGTATCATCCCGGCAGGAGGGGAAAAACTGTTTTTT.

The rearrangement joins TRBV15 to TRBJ2-5; TRBD2 might be the D (5 bases). CDR1 and CDR2 from the germline V gene are LNHNV and YYDKDF (reference sequence). Trimming cost V 0 bases and J 7 bases, with 9 bases left between them. This CDR3 has 13 amino acids. The CDR3 region has the DNA TGTGCCACCAGCAGAGAGGGGAGCGGGACCCAGTACTTC. As protein: CATSREGSGTQYF.

This sequence joins TRBV28 and TRBJ1-5, with TRBD1 matching over 9 bases. J lost 3 bases, V lost 6 bases, and 9 bases had no gene match. This CDR3 comprises 16 residues. Germline V gives CDR1 MDHEN, CDR2 SYDVKM. CDR3 sequence reads: CASRPYGTGYNQPQHF. DNA for the CDR3: TGTGCCAGCAGGCCCTACGGGACAGGGTACAATCAGCCCCAGCATTTT.

CDR3 sequence reads: CASSLAGGFTDTQYF. The CDR3 nucleotides are TGTGCCAGCAGCCTAGCGGGGGGGTTCACAGATACGCAGTATTTT. The gene calls are TRBV7-3 and TRBJ2-3; 12 bases fit TRBD2. The trim removed 5 bases at V and 2 bases at J, leaving 2 bases unmatched. From germline, CDR1 is SGHTA and CDR2 FQGTGA. The CDR3 covers 15 residues.

V and J are TRBV19 and TRBJ1-2, with D possibly TRBD1 on 5 matching bases. Germline lookup yields CDR1 LNHDA and CDR2 SQIVND (reference sequence). Trimming cost V 7 bases and J 7 bases, with 19 bases left between them. The CDR3 runs 14 residues. CDR3 region: CASNLWGEVGGYTF. CDR3 bases: TGTGCCAGTAACCTCTGGGGCGAGGTAGGTGGCTACACCTTC.

The genes are TRBV5-6 and TRBJ1-3; no clear D. V lost 5 bases, J lost 3 bases, and 9 bases lay in between. CDR3 length equals 13 residues. Germline V gives CDR1 SGHDT, CDR2 YYEEEE. The CDR3 loop is CASRTYIGNTIYF. CDR3 sequence (DNA): TGTGCCAGCAGGACATACATTGGAAACACCATATATTTT.

This chain links TRBV2 with TRBJ2-1, with 7 nucleotides matching TRBD1. In germline, CDR1 is SNHLY, CDR2 FYNNEI. Unmatched junction bases numbered 2, after V lost 6 bases and J lost 0 bases. The CDR3 extends over 14 amino acids. The CDR3 protein is CASRTGSSYNEQFF. The CDR3 DNA follows: TGTGCCAGCAGGACAGGGAGCTCCTACAATGAGCAGTTCTTC.

The chain combines TRBV29-1 with TRBJ1-3, with 8 bases matching TRBD1. In germline, CDR1 is SQVTM, CDR2 ANQGSEA. V gave up 1 base and J gave up 2 bases; unmatched junction bases: 1. This CDR3 is 14 amino acids long. CDR3 sequence (DNA): TGCAGCGTTGAAGGCAGGGGGCCTGGAAACACCATATATTTT. It is translated as CSVEGRGPGNTIYF.

V and J are TRBV12-3 or TRBV12-4 and TRBJ2-6; 7 nucleotides line up with TRBD1. The trim removed 10 bases at V and 10 bases at J, leaving 4 bases unmatched. The CDR3 is 11 residues long. This CDR3 reads CATGTANVLTF. The CDR3 region has the DNA TGTGCCACCGGGACAGCGAACGTCCTGACTTTC.